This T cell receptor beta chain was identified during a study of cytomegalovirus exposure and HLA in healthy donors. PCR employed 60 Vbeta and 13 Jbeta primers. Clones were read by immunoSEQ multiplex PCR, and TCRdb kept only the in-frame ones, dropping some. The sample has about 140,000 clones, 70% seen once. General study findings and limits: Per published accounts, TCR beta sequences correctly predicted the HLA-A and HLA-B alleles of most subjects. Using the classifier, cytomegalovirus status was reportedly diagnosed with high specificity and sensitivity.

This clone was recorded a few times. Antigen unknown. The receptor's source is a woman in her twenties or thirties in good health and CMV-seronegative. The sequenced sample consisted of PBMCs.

CDR3 region: CASSWLADYNEQFF. For the CDR3, the DNA is TGTGCCAGCAGCTGGCTAGCGGACTACAATGAGCAGTTCTTC. The chain has TRBV9 and TRBJ2-1; 7 nucleotides line up with TRBD2. V was clipped by 4 bases and J by 3 bases; unmatched bases: 4. Germline assignment: CDR1 SGDLS and CDR2 YYNGEE. The CDR3 covers 14 residues.